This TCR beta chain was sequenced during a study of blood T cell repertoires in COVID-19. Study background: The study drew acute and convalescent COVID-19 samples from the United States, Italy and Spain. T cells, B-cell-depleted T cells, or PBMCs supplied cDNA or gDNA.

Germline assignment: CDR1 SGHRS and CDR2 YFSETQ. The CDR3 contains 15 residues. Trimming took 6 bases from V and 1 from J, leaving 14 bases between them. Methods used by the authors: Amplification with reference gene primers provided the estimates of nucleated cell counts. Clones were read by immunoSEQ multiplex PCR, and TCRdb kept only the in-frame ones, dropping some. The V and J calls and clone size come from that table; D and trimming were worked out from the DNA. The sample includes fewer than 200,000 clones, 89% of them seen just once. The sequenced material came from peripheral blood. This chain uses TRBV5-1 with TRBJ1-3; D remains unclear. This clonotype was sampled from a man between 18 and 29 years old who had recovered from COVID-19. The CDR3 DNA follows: TGCGCCAGCACCGAGGGTTACTCGTCTGGAAACACCATATATTTT. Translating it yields CASTEGYSSGNTIYF. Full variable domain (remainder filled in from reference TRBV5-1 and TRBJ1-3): KAGVTQTPRYLIKTRGQQVTLSCSPISGHRSVSWYQQTPGQGLQFLFEYFSETQRNKGNFPGRFSGRQFSNSRSEMNVSTLELGDSALYLCASTEGYSSGNTIYFGEGSWLTVV.